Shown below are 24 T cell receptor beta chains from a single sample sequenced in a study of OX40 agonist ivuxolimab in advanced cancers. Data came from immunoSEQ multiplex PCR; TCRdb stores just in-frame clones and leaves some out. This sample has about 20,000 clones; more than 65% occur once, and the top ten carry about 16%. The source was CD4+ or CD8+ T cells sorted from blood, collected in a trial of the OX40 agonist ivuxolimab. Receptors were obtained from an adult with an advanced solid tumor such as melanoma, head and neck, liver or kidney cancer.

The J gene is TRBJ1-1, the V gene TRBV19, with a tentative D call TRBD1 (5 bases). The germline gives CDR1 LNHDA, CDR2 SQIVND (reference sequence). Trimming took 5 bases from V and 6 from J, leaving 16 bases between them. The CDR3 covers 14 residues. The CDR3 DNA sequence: TGTGCCAGTAGTTCCCGCAGGGAGGACCCTGAAGCTTTCTTT. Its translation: CASSSRREDPEAFF.

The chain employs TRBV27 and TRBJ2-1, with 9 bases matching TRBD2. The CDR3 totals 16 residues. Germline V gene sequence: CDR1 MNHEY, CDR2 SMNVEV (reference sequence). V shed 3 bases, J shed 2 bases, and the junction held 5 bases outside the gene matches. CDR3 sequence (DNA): TGTGCCAGCAGTTTCATAGCGGGAGCGCCCTACAATGAGCAGTTCTTC. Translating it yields CASSFIAGAPYNEQFF.

This CDR3 is CASSDRLAGDQQYF. DNA for the CDR3: TGCGCCAGCAGTGATAGACTAGCGGGAGACCAGCAGTACTTC. The gene calls are TRBV10-2 and TRBJ2-7; the match to TRBD2 covers 12 bases. The junction had 5 bases not matched to a gene; V was cut back by 3 bases and J by 8 bases. The CDR3 totals 14 residues. Looked up from germline, CDR1 is WSHSY and CDR2 is SAAADI.

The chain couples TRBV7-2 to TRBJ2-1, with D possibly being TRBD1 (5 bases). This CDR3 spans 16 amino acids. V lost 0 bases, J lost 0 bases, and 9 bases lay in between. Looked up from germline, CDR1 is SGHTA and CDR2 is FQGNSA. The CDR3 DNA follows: TGTGCCAGCAGCTTAGCTGGGGCCTACTCCTACAATGAGCAGTTCTTC. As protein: CASSLAGAYSYNEQFF. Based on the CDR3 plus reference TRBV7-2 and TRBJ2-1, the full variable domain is GAGVSQSPSNKVTEKGKDVELRCDPISGHTALYWYRQSLGQGLEFLIYFQGNSAPDKSGLPSDRFSAERTGGSVSTLTIQRTQQEDSAVYLCASSLAGAYSYNEQFFGPGTRLTVL.

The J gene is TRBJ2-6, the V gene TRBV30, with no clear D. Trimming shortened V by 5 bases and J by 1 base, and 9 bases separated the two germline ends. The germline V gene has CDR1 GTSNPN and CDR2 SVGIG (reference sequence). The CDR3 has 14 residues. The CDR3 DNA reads TGTGCCTGGCAACAGCTTTCTGGGGCCAACGTCCTGACTTTC. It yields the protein CAWQQLSGANVLTF.

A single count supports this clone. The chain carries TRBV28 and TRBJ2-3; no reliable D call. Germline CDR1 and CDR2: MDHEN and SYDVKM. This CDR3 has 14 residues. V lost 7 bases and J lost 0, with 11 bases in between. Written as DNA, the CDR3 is TGTGCCAGCACCCCTGGCAGAAGCACAGATACGCAGTATTTT. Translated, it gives CASTPGRSTDTQYF.

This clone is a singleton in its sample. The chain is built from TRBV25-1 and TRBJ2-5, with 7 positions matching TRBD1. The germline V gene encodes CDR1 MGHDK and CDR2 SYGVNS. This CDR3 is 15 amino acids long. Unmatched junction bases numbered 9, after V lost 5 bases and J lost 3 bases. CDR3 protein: CASSLRQGVEETQYF. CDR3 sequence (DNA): TGTGCCAGCAGTTTAAGACAGGGTGTCGAAGAGACCCAGTACTTC.

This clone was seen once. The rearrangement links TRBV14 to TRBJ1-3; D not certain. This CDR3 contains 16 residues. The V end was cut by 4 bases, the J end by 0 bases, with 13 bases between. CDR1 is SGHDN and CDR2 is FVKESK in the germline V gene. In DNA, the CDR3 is TGTGCCAGCAGCCCGCCTCCTATCTTCTCTGGAAACACCATATATTTT. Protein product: CASSPPPIFSGNTIYF.

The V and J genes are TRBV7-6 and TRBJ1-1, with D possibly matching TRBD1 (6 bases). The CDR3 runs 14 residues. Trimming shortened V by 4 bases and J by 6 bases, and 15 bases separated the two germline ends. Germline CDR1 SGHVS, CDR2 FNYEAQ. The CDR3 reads CASSYFTGGAEAFF. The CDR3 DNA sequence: TGTGCCAGCAGCTATTTCACGGGGGGCGCTGAAGCTTTCTTT.

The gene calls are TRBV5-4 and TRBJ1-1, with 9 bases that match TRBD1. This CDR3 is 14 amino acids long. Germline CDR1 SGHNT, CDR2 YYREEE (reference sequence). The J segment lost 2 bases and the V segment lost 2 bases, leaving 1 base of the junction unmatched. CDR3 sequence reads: CASSLQGANTEAFF. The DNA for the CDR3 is TGTGCCAGCAGCTTACAGGGGGCCAACACTGAAGCTTTCTTT.

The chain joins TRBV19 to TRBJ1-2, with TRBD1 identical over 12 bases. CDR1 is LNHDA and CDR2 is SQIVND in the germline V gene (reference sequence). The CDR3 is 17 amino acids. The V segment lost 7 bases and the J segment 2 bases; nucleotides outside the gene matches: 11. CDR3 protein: CASTSPGTGGQNYGYTF. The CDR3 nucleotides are TGTGCCAGTACCTCCCCCGGGACAGGGGGCCAAAACTATGGCTACACCTTC.

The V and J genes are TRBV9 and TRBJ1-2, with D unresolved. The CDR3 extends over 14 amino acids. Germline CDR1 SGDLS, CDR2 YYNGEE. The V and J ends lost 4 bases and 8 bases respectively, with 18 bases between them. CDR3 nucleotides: TGTGCCAGCAGCCCGCGCGGAGCAAGTAAAGGCTACACCTTC. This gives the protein CASSPRGASKGYTF.

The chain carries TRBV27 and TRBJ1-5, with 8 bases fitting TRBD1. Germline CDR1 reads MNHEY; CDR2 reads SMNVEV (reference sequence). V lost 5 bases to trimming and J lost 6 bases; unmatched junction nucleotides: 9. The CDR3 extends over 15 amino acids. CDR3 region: CASSTTDREGQPQHF. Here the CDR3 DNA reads TGTGCCAGCAGTACCACGGACAGGGAGGGTCAGCCCCAGCATTTT.

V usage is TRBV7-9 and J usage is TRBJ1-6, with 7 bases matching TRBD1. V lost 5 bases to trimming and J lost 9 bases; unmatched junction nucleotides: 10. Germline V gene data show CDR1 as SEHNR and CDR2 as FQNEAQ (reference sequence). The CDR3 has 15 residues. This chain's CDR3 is CASSTTDRLGSPLHF. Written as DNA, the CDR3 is TGTGCCAGCAGCACCACGGACAGGCTAGGTTCACCCCTCCACTTT.

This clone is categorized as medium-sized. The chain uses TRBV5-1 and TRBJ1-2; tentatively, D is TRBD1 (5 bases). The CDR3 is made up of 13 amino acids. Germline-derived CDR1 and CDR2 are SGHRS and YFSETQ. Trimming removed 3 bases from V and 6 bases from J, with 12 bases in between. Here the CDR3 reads CASSYYGGNGYTF. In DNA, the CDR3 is TGCGCCAGCAGCTACTACGGGGGAAATGGCTACACCTTC.

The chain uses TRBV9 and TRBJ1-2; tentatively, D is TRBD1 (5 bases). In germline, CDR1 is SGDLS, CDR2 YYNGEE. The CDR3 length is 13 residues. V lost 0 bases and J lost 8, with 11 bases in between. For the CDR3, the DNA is TGTGCCAGCAGCGTAGGGGGGGAAGGAGGCTACACCTTC. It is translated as CASSVGGEGGYTF.

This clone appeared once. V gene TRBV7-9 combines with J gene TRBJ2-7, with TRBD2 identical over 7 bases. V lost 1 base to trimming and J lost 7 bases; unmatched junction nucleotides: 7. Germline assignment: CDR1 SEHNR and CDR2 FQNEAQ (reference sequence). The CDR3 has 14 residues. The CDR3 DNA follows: TGTGCCAGCAGCTTAGGCGGGAGTACCCGGGAGCAGTACTTC. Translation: CASSLGGSTREQYF.

CDR3 in amino acids: CASSHSRGSYEQYF. The CDR3 DNA is TGTGCCAGCAGCCACTCTCGGGGGTCCTACGAGCAGTACTTC. V usage is TRBV28 and J usage is TRBJ2-7; possibly TRBD2 for D (6 bases). Germline CDR1 MDHEN, CDR2 SYDVKM. The CDR3 runs to 14 residues. Trimming cost V 6 bases and J 1 base, with 13 bases left between them.

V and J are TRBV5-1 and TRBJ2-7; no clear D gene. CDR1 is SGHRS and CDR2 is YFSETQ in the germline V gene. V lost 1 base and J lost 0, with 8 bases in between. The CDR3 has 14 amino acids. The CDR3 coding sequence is TGCGCCAGCAGCTTGCCTTCCACCTCCTACGAGCAGTACTTC. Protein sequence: CASSLPSTSYEQYF.

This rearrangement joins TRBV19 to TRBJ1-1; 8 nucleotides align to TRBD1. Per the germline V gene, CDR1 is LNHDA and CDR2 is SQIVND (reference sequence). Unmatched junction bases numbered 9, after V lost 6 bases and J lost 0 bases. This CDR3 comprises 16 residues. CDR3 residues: CASRDRTGPMNTEAFF. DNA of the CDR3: TGTGCCAGTAGGGATCGGACAGGGCCCATGAACACTGAAGCTTTCTTT.

The CDR3, as DNA: TGTGCCAGCAGTGACTACCGGGACAGGGAAAACACCTACGAGCAGTACTTC. Encoded protein: CASSDYRDRENTYEQYF. V is TRBV6-1 and J is TRBJ2-7, with 9 bases identical to TRBD1. Looked up from germline, CDR1 is MNHNS and CDR2 is SASEGT. CDR3 length: 17 amino acids. V dropped 3 bases and J dropped 2; count of bases not matched to a gene: 11.

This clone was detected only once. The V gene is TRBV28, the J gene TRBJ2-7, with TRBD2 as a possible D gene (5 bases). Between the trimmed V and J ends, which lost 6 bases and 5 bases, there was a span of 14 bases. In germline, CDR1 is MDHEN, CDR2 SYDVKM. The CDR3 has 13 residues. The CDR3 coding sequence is TGTGCCAGCAGCTTCGGCCCAGCGGACGAGCAGTACTTC. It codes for CASSFGPADEQYF.

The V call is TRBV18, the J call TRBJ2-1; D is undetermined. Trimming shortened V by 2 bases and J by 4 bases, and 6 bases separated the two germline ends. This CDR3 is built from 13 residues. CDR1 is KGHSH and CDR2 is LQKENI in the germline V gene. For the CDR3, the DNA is TGTGCCAGCTCACCAGGGCAGTACAATGAGCAGTTCTTC. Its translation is CASSPGQYNEQFF.

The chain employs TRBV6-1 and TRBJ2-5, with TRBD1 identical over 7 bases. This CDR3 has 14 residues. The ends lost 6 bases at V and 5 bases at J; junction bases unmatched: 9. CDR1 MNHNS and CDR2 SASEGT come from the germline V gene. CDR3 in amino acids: CASSHRTGRETQYF. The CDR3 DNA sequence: TGTGCCAGCAGCCATCGGACAGGCAGGGAGACCCAGTACTTC.